What follows is one T cell receptor (beta chain) and its context. Its antigen remains unidentified. Researchers used the Oncomine TCR Beta short-read assay to sequence DNA from cultured CD4+ T cells. Cultured CD4+ T cells yielded the extracted genomic DNA. TCRdb re-called the PCR reads with MiXCR, one entry per CDR3 protein. This sample carries 7,000 to 8,000 distinct CDR3 sequences, around 20% of them seen once, and the ten largest clones take 20% to 25%. The source of the sample is a study of vaccination and CD4 T cells after COVID-19. The V gene's germline CDR1 is SGHRS and CDR2 YFSETQ. J was trimmed by 7 bases and V by 3 bases; bases with no gene match: 7. This CDR3 has 14 residues. The treatment is: approximately 10-day PBMC culture with coronavirus spike peptide pools or control peptides (ViraFEST assay). PCR tests turned positive between March and December 2020, before US Alpha, Beta and Delta variants.

Study-wide findings and caveats: Nearly all convalescent vaccine-specific clones, 304 of 307, recognized only SARS-CoV-2 spike.

This clonotype was sampled from a human donor who had recovered from COVID-19. This chain uses TRBV5-1 with TRBJ2-1; 7 bases match TRBD2. The sample in question was CD4+ T cells from blood, cultured in vitro, obtained after SARS-CoV-2 vaccination. The CDR3 region is CASSSSQGGNEQFF. The DNA of the CDR3 is TGCGCCAGCAGCTCCTCCCAGGGAGGGAATGAGCAGTTCTTC.